This is a list of T cell receptor beta chains from one sample in a study of human T cells and chemical hapten exposure. A single record per CDR3 protein comes from TCRdb applying MiXCR to the RACE reads. Of around 120,000 distinct CDR3 sequences listed, roughly 15% are singletons. The sample here was whole blood, taken in connection with sensitization to the hapten diphenylcyclopropenone (DPC). The receptor set was obtained from a man between 18 and 29 years old with alopecia areata. Some clones in this sample may be carry-over from other donors' samples. The CDR3 runs from the conserved cysteine through the conserved F or W. D genes are given only for firm matches. Expanded clones are given a class, and other clones once, few, many or no size at all.

>TRBJ2-1|-|few|TRBV20-1
TGCAGTGCTAGAGATCTATTGGTTCGGAATGAGCAGTTCTTC
CSARDLLVRNEQFF
>TRBJ1-5|-|many|TRBV7-9
TGTGCCAGCAGCTCTCCCGGGGAGACAGGACCTAGCAATCAGCCCCAGCATTTT
CASSSPGETGPSNQPQHF
>TRBJ1-5|-|many|TRBV4-2
TGTGCCAGCAGCCAAGAACAGAATCAGCCCCAGCATTTT
CASSQEQNQPQHF
>TRBJ1-4|-|-|TRBV12-3/TRBV12-4
TGTGCCAGCACCCTTTCAACTAATGAAAAACTGTTTTTT
CASTLSTNEKLFF
>TRBJ2-3|TRBD1|few|TRBV12-3/TRBV12-4
TGTGCCAGCAGCTCGACAGGGGTCGCGCAGTATTTT
CASSSTGVAQYF
>TRBJ2-6|-|-|TRBV4-3
TGCGCCAGCAGCCAAGGGCCGAGCTCTGGGGCCAACGTCCTGACTTTC
CASSQGPSSGANVLTF
>TRBJ2-1|-|-|TRBV5-8
TGTGCCAGCAGCTTGGACATCATCTCCTACAATGAGCAGTTCTTC
CASSLDIISYNEQFF
>TRBJ1-6|-|few|TRBV5-4
TGTGCCAGCAGCCGGGAGGATAATTCACCCCTCCACTTT
CASSREDNSPLHF
>TRBJ2-3|TRBD1|-|TRBV7-2
TGTGCCAGCAGCTTTGGGACAGACACAGATACGCAGTATTTT
CASSFGTDTDTQYF
>TRBJ2-3|TRBD1|-|TRBV14
TGTGCCAGCAGCCTGGGACAGAAGAGCACAGATACGCAGTATTTT
CASSLGQKSTDTQYF
>TRBJ1-1|-|-|TRBV3-1
TGTGACAGCAGCCAAGACAAGAACACTGAAGCTTTCTTT
CDSSQDKNTEAFF
>TRBJ1-4|-|-|TRBV2
TGTGCCAGCAGTGAATCCCTTCCCTCGACAGGTCACCGATCAACTAATGAAAAACTGTTTTTT
CASSESLPSTGHRSTNEKLFF
>TRBJ1-2|-|few|TRBV7-9
TGTGCCAGCAGCTTGGGCGGCCCCTATGGCTACACCTTC
CASSLGGPYGYTF
>TRBJ1-5|-|few|TRBV2
TGTGCCAGCAGTCTGCGGACCTCATTCAATCAGCCCCAGCATTTT
CASSLRTSFNQPQHF
>TRBJ2-5|TRBD1|few|TRBV2
TGTGCCAGCAACCTCGACAGGGGCAGGGAGACCCAGTACTTC
CASNLDRGRETQYF
>TRBJ1-5|-|-|TRBV18
TGTGTCAGCTCACGAGTCAATCAGCCCCAGCATTTT
CVSSRVNQPQHF
>TRBJ2-7|-|many|TRBV10-3
TGTGCCATCAGCTTGGAAACCTCCTACGAGCAGTACTTC
CAISLETSYEQYF
>TRBJ2-5|-|-|TRBV19
TGTGCCAGTAACCCGACCCGACGACAAGAGACCCAGTACTTC
CASNPTRRQETQYF
>TRBJ2-1|-|-|TRBV4-2
TGTGCCAGCAGCCGCCCAGGAGACAATGAGCAGTTCTTC
CASSRPGDNEQFF
>TRBJ2-7|TRBD1|few|TRBV5-1
TGCGCCAGCAGCTTGGGGACAGGAACTGGGCACGAGCAGTACTTC
CASSLGTGTGHEQYF